The entry that follows covers one T cell receptor beta chain sequence. The source of the sample is a study of blood T cells in healthy people across ages. V was shortened by 1 base and J by 2 bases, with 12 bases between the two germline ends. The CDR3 spans 14 residues. Germline V gene lookup returns CDR1 DFQATT and CDR2 SNEGSKA (reference sequence). Researchers collected 9 to 10 milliliters of peripheral blood from every single donor. Together with a sample-barcoded 5' primer, a J-beta primer mix was included in a second PCR lasting roughly 6 to 12 cycles. A 12-random-nucleotide template-switch adaptor tagged each cDNA molecule. MiXCR was run by TCRdb on the 5' RACE reads, yielding one entry per CDR3 protein. This table has 1.5 million or so distinct CDR3 sequences, roughly 43% appearing once.

The V call is TRBV20-1, the J call TRBJ2-7; tentative D call: TRBD2 (5 bases). The sequence came from a woman aged 18-35 years in good health. Input material: blood. DNA of the CDR3: TGCAGTGCTAGAGGGGGAGTTGGGGCCTACGAGCAGTACTTC. This gives the protein CSARGGVGAYEQYF.